Reported below is one TCR beta chain. This clonotype showed up many times. Its antigen is unknown. No base-level quality is on record; no much larger clone is a single base apart. These data belong to a study of response to subunit inactivated influenza vaccine (dated by TCRdb to about 2018). For the study in its entirety: The study used deep quantitative T cell receptor repertoire profiling to track responses to a trivalent subunit inactivated influenza vaccine. Points the paper makes about the study in general: According to the authors, only a limited number of new T cells may be recruited by each seasonal influenza vaccination.

Receptor amplification or capture employed RT-PCR. Sequencing was carried out with an Illumina HiSeq 2500. Through fastp at Q25 and MiXCR, TCRdb rebuilt clones from the public reads, retaining in-frame beta chains. Rows are unified per CDR3 protein, each entry keeping the most common DNA and genes. The sample table lists about 540,000 distinct CDR3 sequences, 20% to 25% of them with a count of one. The ten largest account for approximately 3% of the sample. These same records also appear under a second study, on T cells expressing NK-cell markers. Taken from the second paper: TCR beta cDNA libraries were made by 5'RACE template switching that added a universal primer site and unique molecular identifiers. In sorted CD3+CD56+NKG2C+, CD3+CD56+NKG2C- and CD3+CD56-NKG2C+ T-cell subsets from about 8 donors, TCR beta-chain repertoires were profiled. Among the eight sequenced donors, seven were HCMV-seropositive and one was HCMV-seronegative. To restrict sorting to alphabetaTCR-expressing T cells, an anti-gammadeltaTCR antibody was added in several experiments. In a handful of donors, the dominant CD3+CD56+NKG2C+ clonotypes were among the top 10 CD8+ clonotypes and accounted for roughly 1.0-7.5% of CD8+ T cells. Those dominant clonotypes were again the most abundant among CD3+CD56-NKG2C+ cells in several donors, at about 28.3-65%. It remained unclear whether the expanded NKG2C-expressing T cell clones were specific for HCMV antigens. The study sequenced eight donors, all healthy volunteers chosen at random: three men and five women. To determine HCMV serostatus, a commercial ELISA kit was used to detect HCMV-specific IgG in serum. Ficoll density gradient centrifugation was used to isolate peripheral blood mononuclear cells from blood. Using Miltenyi isolation kits, CD4+ and CD8+ T cells were isolated from PBMC through magnetic immunoseparation. Priming for cDNA synthesis came from the TCR beta constant segment, and two successive PCR amplification steps followed. Libraries were sequenced as 2 x 150 bp reads on Illumina HiSeq 2000/2500, MiSeq or NextSeq. MIGEC was used to demultiplex reads and group the reads by UMI, and MiTCR was used to assemble and quantify clonotypes. To remove erroneous sequences, TCR cDNA sequences were retained only when supported by two or more reads. The tcR package was used for downstream repertoire analysis, and clonotypes were matched between fractions using CDR3 nucleotide sequence together with V segment. VDJmatch was used to annotate antigen specificity against VDJdb, with one amino acid substitution in CDR3 permitted.

The TCR originated in a man aged 45-65 years who received an inactivated influenza vaccine. Donor details come from another sample of the same person, matched by shared clones. This sample comprised CD4+ T cells sorted from PBMCs, obtained 11 to 12 days after vaccination.

The bases read TGCAGCGTTGTACTAGCGGAACAGTCCTACAATGAGCAGTTCTTC. Translated, it gives CSVVLAEQSYNEQFF. The rearranged chain carries TRBV29-1 and TRBJ2-1, with TRBD2 matching 8 junction bases. CDR1 and CDR2, per the germline V gene, are SQVTM and ANQGSEA. Trimming removed 4 bases from V and 1 base from J; the gene matches leave 6 bases unexplained. The CDR3 measures 15 amino acids from cysteine to phenylalanine. The retained sequence is limited to the CDR3, 45 bases, with the frame set at the first base.